The 30 T cell receptor beta chains in this list originate from one sample, sequenced in a study of radiotherapy plus CTLA-4 blockade in lung cancer. Sequencing used immunoSEQ multiplex PCR; TCRdb keeps in-frame clones, though not all of them. The sample shows about 36,000 clones, approximately 89% of them seen only once. Sequencing used peripheral blood, obtained from a patient treated with radiotherapy plus ipilimumab. The origin of the receptors is a human donor with non-small cell lung cancer who had stable disease on radiotherapy plus ipilimumab.

The chain employs TRBV5-1 and TRBJ2-1, with 11 bases that match TRBD2. V trimming: 4 bases; J trimming: 4 bases; junction bases outside the gene matches: 10. The CDR3 loop spans 17 amino acids. In germline, CDR1 is SGHRS, CDR2 YFSETQ. The CDR3 is CASSPKPGTSGYNEQFF. The CDR3 DNA is TGCGCCAGCAGCCCAAAGCCTGGGACTAGCGGATACAATGAGCAGTTCTTC.

V and J are TRBV7-3 and TRBJ1-2; perhaps TRBD1 as D (5 bases). In germline, CDR1 is SGHTA, CDR2 FQGTGA. CDR3 length: 15 residues. V was shortened by 5 bases and J by 7 bases, with 20 bases between the two germline ends. The CDR3 reads CASSPAAGVESGYTF. CDR3 nucleotides: TGTGCCAGCAGCCCGGCTGCGGGGGTGGAGAGTGGCTACACCTTC.

The chain employs TRBV7-2 and TRBJ1-1; D not certain. The V end was cut by 2 bases, the J end by 0 bases, with 10 bases between. The CDR3 has 15 residues. Germline CDR1 is SGHTA and CDR2 is FQGNSA. CDR3: CASSLNGGLNTEAFF. The CDR3 coding sequence is TGTGCCAGCAGCTTAAACGGCGGGCTGAACACTGAAGCTTTCTTT. Together with reference TRBV7-2 and TRBJ1-1, the CDR3 gives the full variable domain: GAGVSQSPSNKVTEKGKDVELRCDPISGHTALYWYRQSLGQGLEFLIYFQGNSAPDKSGLPSDRFSAERTGGSVSTLTIQRTQQEDSAVYLCASSLNGGLNTEAFFGQGTRLTVV.

The V and J genes are TRBV18 and TRBJ2-5, with 8 bases lining up with TRBD1. Trimming cost V 3 bases and J 4 bases; bases outside gene matches: 19. Germline V gene lookup returns CDR1 KGHSH and CDR2 LQKENI. This CDR3 has 19 residues. CDR3 coding DNA: TGTGCCAGCTCACCTACTACCTCGGACAGGGAGGACGTCATAGAGACCCAGTACTTC. Translated: CASSPTTSDREDVIETQYF.

The chain employs TRBV28 and TRBJ1-2; 8 bases map to TRBD1. The V segment lost 6 bases and the J segment 2 bases; nucleotides outside the gene matches: 5. The CDR3 spans 14 residues. Per the germline V gene, CDR1 is MDHEN and CDR2 is SYDVKM. For the CDR3, the DNA is TGTGCCAGCAGCCCCGACAGGGGCAACTATGGCTACACCTTC. Translated: CASSPDRGNYGYTF.

The chain couples TRBV19 to TRBJ2-3; 8 nucleotides align to TRBD2. J lost 4 bases, V lost 9 bases, and 9 bases had no gene match. Per the germline V gene, CDR1 is LNHDA and CDR2 is SQIVND (reference sequence). The CDR3 contains 14 residues. This CDR3 reads CASRQRENADTQYF. In DNA, the CDR3 is TGTGCCAGCCGCCAGCGGGAGAATGCAGATACGCAGTATTTT.

The V call is TRBV14, the J call TRBJ2-6; TRBD2 matches at 7 bases. J was trimmed by 4 bases and V by 5 bases; bases with no gene match: 8. The CDR3 contains 16 residues. From germline, CDR1 is SGHDN and CDR2 FVKESK. CDR3 nucleotides: TGTGCCAGCAGCACCGGAGCGGGGATCGGGGCCAACGTCCTGACTTTC. Translating gives CASSTGAGIGANVLTF.

The chain couples TRBV27 to TRBJ2-5, with a tentative D call TRBD1 (6 bases). V was cut by 3 bases and J by 5 bases, with 10 bases left in between. The CDR3 sequence is 13 residues long. The germline V gene has CDR1 MNHEY and CDR2 SMNVEV (reference sequence). CDR3 protein: CASSFRGGETQYF. The CDR3 nucleotides are TGTGCCAGCAGTTTCAGGGGTGGGGAGACCCAGTACTTC.

The J gene is TRBJ2-5, the V gene TRBV28; TRBD1 aligns across 9 bases. Germline CDR1 reads MDHEN; CDR2 reads SYDVKM. The CDR3 runs 16 residues. V dropped 6 bases and J dropped 1; count of bases not matched to a gene: 9. In DNA, the CDR3 is TGTGCCAGCAGCGACCGGGACAGGGTTCCCCAAGAGACCCAGTACTTC. Its protein is CASSDRDRVPQETQYF.

The rearrangement joins TRBV7-9 to TRBJ2-5, with 11 bases that match TRBD2. The CDR3 covers 17 residues. With V trimmed by 4 bases and J by 5 bases, 12 bases remained unmatched. CDR1 and CDR2 from the germline V gene are SEHNR and FQNEAQ (reference sequence). CDR3 amino acids: CASSSLRDSGRDETQYF. CDR3 coding DNA: TGTGCCAGCAGCTCCCTCCGGGATAGCGGGAGGGATGAGACCCAGTACTTC.

The gene calls are TRBV9 and TRBJ2-1, with D perhaps matching TRBD2 (5 bases). The germline V and J ends were trimmed by 0 bases and 6 bases, with 13 bases remaining between them. There are 15 residues in the CDR3. Germline CDR1 SGDLS, CDR2 YYNGEE. The CDR3 nucleotides are TGTGCCAGCAGCGTAGGGACGGGGTCGCCCAATGAGCAGTTCTTC. Translating gives CASSVGTGSPNEQFF.

This rearrangement joins TRBV5-6 to TRBJ1-4; D is ambiguous. The CDR3 is made up of 15 amino acids. Between the trimmed V and J ends, which lost 0 bases and 3 bases, there was a span of 9 bases. Germline CDR1 reads SGHDT; CDR2 reads YYEEEE. The CDR3 sequence is CASSLVREANEKLFF. CDR3 DNA sequence: TGTGCCAGCAGCTTGGTGAGGGAGGCTAATGAAAAACTGTTTTTT.

CDR3 residues: CASSLTVGRNYKQYF. The CDR3 coding sequence is TGTGCCAGCAGTTTAACGGTCGGCAGGAATTACAAGCAGTACTTC. V and J are TRBV28 and TRBJ2-5; D uncertain. Looked up from germline, CDR1 is MDHEN and CDR2 is SYDVKM. This CDR3 comprises 15 residues. The ends were cut back, 2 bases at V and 11 bases at J, with 21 bases in the middle.

V gene TRBV19 combines with J gene TRBJ2-1, with a possible D match to TRBD2 (6 bases). Trimming shortened V by 6 bases and J by 9 bases, and 15 bases separated the two germline ends. Per germline, CDR1 LNHDA and CDR2 SQIVND (reference sequence). This CDR3 has 13 amino acids. The DNA for the CDR3 is TGTGCCAGTAGACTCGGGGTCGGGGGTGAGCAGTTCTTC. Protein sequence: CASRLGVGGEQFF. Using reference TRBV19 and TRBJ2-1 for the parts outside the CDR3, the full variable domain is DGGITQSPKYLFRKEGQNVTLSCEQNLNHDAMYWYRQDPGQGLRLIYYSQIVNDFQKGDIAEGYSVSREKKESFPLTVTSAQKNPTAFYLCASRLGVGGEQFFGPGTRLTVL.

The chain carries TRBV6-5 and TRBJ1-1, with D possibly TRBD1 on 5 matching bases. There are 13 residues in the CDR3. Germline V gene lookup returns CDR1 MNHEY and CDR2 SVGAGI. The V end lost 2 bases, the J end lost 8 bases, and 12 bases lay between the germline ends. The CDR3 DNA sequence: TGTGCCAGCAGTTACGGGACTGAAACAGAAGCTTTCTTT. Translating it yields CASSYGTETEAFF.

The chain employs TRBV11-2 and TRBJ2-7; the match to TRBD2 covers 8 bases. The V gene's germline CDR1 is SGHAT and CDR2 FQNNGV. Unmatched junction bases numbered 13, after V lost 4 bases and J lost 2 bases. CDR3 length equals 17 residues. CDR3 in amino acids: CASSWNEVASGPYEQYF. The CDR3 coding sequence is TGTGCCAGCAGCTGGAACGAGGTGGCTAGCGGGCCCTACGAGCAGTACTTC.

The chain uses TRBV20-1 and TRBJ2-3; no clear D gene. The V gene lost 5 bases and the J gene lost 7 bases, with 10 bases spanning the gap. CDR3 length: 11 residues. Germline CDR1 is DFQATT and CDR2 is SNEGSKA (reference sequence). The CDR3 region has the DNA TGCAGTGCTGAGGCGGCAAATACGCAGTATTTT. It is translated as CSAEAANTQYF.

The gene calls are TRBV2 and TRBJ2-3, with 9 positions matching TRBD2. This CDR3 is built from 16 residues. Looked up from germline, CDR1 is SNHLY and CDR2 is FYNNEI. Trimming took 2 bases from V and 5 from J; bases not matched to a gene: 8. DNA of the CDR3: TGTGCCAGCAGTGAACTTAGCGGGAGAGGGAGAGATACGCAGTATTTT. Its protein is CASSELSGRGRDTQYF.

The gene calls are TRBV30 and TRBJ2-7; 8 positions agree with TRBD1. The CDR3 is made up of 15 amino acids. Germline V gene sequence: CDR1 GTSNPN, CDR2 SVGIG (reference sequence). Trimming removed 2 bases from V and 0 bases from J; junction bases left unmatched: 6. The DNA for the CDR3 is TGTGCCTGGAGTTTGGCAGGGGGCTTCTCCTACGAGCAGTACTTC. Translated: CAWSLAGGFSYEQYF.

The V call is TRBV7-2, the J call TRBJ2-6; the match to TRBD1 covers 7 bases. After removal of 5 bases from V and 3 bases from J, the junction contained 7 bases not matched to a gene. The germline CDR1 and CDR2 sequences are SGHTA and FQGNSA. This CDR3 is 16 amino acids long. The CDR3 sequence is CASSTTGSRGANVLTF. For the CDR3, the DNA is TGTGCCAGCAGCACGACAGGGTCGCGTGGGGCCAACGTCCTGACTTTC.

The CDR3 loop is CASSLGQGRDGYTF. DNA of the CDR3: TGTGCCAGCAGCCTCGGACAGGGCCGGGATGGCTACACCTTC. The rearrangement joins TRBV2 to TRBJ1-2, with TRBD1 matching over 8 bases. The germline gives CDR1 SNHLY, CDR2 FYNNEI. Trimming cost V 6 bases and J 6 bases; bases outside gene matches: 9. There are 14 residues in the CDR3. Filled out from reference TRBV2 and TRBJ1-2, the complete variable domain reads EPEVTQTPSHQVTQMGQEVILRCVPISNHLYFYWYRQILGQKVEFLVSFYNNEISEKSEIFDDQFSVERPDGSNFTLKIRSTKLEDSAMYFCASSLGQGRDGYTFGSGTRLTVV.

The chain employs TRBV6-4 and TRBJ2-3; TRBD1 might be the D (5 bases). V lost 0 bases and J lost 6, with 13 bases in between. The CDR3 spans 15 residues. Germline-derived CDR1 and CDR2 are MRHNA and SNTAGT. The CDR3 region is CASSDSPEKGDTQYF. CDR3 in DNA: TGTGCCAGCAGTGACTCTCCAGAAAAGGGGGATACGCAGTATTTT.

The chain employs TRBV15 and TRBJ2-2; 13 bases map to TRBD2. Germline V gene data show CDR1 as LNHNV and CDR2 as YYDKDF (reference sequence). V trimming: 0 bases; J trimming: 0 bases; junction bases outside the gene matches: 7. CDR3 length: 20 amino acids. The CDR3 DNA follows: TGTGCCACCAGCAGAGATAGACTAGCGGGAGGAGGGTCGAACACCGGGGAGCTGTTTTTT. It yields the protein CATSRDRLAGGGSNTGELFF.

The chain has TRBV19 and TRBJ2-4; TRBD1 aligns across 8 bases. The CDR3 is 16 amino acids. V shed 4 bases and J 0 bases; nucleotides not matched to a gene: 5. Germline V gene lookup returns CDR1 LNHDA and CDR2 SQIVND (reference sequence). The CDR3 is CASSTGQGIAKNIQYF. CDR3 DNA sequence: TGTGCCAGTAGTACCGGACAGGGAATAGCCAAAAACATTCAGTACTTC.

A single count supports this clone. This chain links TRBV18 with TRBJ2-7; no firm D call. CDR1 and CDR2 from the germline V gene are KGHSH and LQKENI. Trimming took 3 bases from V and 0 from J, leaving 15 bases between them. This CDR3 region has 16 residues. Written as DNA, the CDR3 is TGTGCCAGCTCACCCCCGTTCGGGTTCAGCTCCTACGAGCAGTACTTC. Translated: CASSPPFGFSSYEQYF.

This clone was picked up one time. The chain has TRBV9 and TRBJ2-7, with TRBD1 identical over 7 bases. CDR3 length equals 15 residues. Per the germline V gene, CDR1 is SGDLS and CDR2 is YYNGEE. Trimming removed 0 bases from V and 0 bases from J; junction bases left unmatched: 3. Written as DNA, the CDR3 is TGTGCCAGCAGCGTAGCTCCAGGGGGCTCCTACGAGCAGTACTTC. Translating gives CASSVAPGGSYEQYF.

The rearrangement joins TRBV30 to TRBJ2-5; TRBD1 aligns across 10 bases. The end of the DNA fits TRBJ2-7 better, so the J call may be wrong. CDR1 and CDR2 from the germline V gene are GTSNPN and SVGIG (reference sequence). The CDR3 covers 15 residues. The CDR3 DNA follows: TGTGCCTGGAGTGTCGGGACAGGGGTCGTCTACGAGCAGTACTTC. Amino acids: CAWSVGTGVVYEQYF.

This sequence joins TRBV30 and TRBJ2-6; weak D call: TRBD2 (6 bases). The CDR3 consists of 17 residues. Germline V gives CDR1 GTSNPN, CDR2 SVGIG (reference sequence). Trimming cost V 0 bases and J 0 bases, with 12 bases left between them. CDR3 DNA: TGTGCCTGGAGTGTAACGGGACTGCCCTCTGGGGCCAACGTCCTGACTTTC. Its translation is CAWSVTGLPSGANVLTF.

J is TRBJ2-2 and V is TRBV6-6; 10 bases align to TRBD2. Losses at the gene ends were 9 bases for V and 4 bases for J; bases not matched to a gene: 5. Germline CDR1 and CDR2: MNHNY and SVGAGI (reference sequence). CDR3 length: 14 residues. The CDR3 DNA follows: TGTGCCAGTACGAGCGGGAGGGGCACCGGGGAGCTGTTTTTT. It specifies CASTSGRGTGELFF.

This clone appeared a single time. CDR3 nucleotides: TGTGCCAGCTCACCAGTCCAGACGAACACCGGGGAGCTGTTTTTT. As protein: CASSPVQTNTGELFF. The chain joins TRBV18 to TRBJ2-2; no definite D call. The germline V and J ends were trimmed by 2 bases and 0 bases, with 7 bases remaining between them. CDR3 size: 15 residues. Germline assignment: CDR1 KGHSH and CDR2 LQKENI.